Each of the 7 T cell receptor beta chains below was sequenced from the same sample in a study of OX40 agonist ivuxolimab in advanced cancers. Generated by immunoSEQ multiplex PCR, the TCRdb table keeps only in-frame clones and is missing some. There are some 74,000 clones in the sample; about 94% occur only once, and around 10% lies in the top ten. The source was CD4+ or CD8+ T cells sorted from blood, collected in a trial of the OX40 agonist ivuxolimab. The receptors derive from an adult with an advanced solid tumor such as melanoma, head and neck, liver or kidney cancer.

The rearrangement joins TRBV4-3 to TRBJ1-1; 9 bases align to TRBD1. V shed 0 bases, J shed 3 bases, and the junction held 2 bases outside the gene matches. CDR1 is LGHNA and CDR2 is YSLEER in the germline V gene. This CDR3 is 15 amino acids long. The CDR3 protein is CASSQDRTGDTEAFF. Written as DNA, the CDR3 is TGCGCCAGCAGCCAAGATCGGACAGGGGACACTGAAGCTTTCTTT.

V usage is TRBV15 and J usage is TRBJ2-7; 9 nucleotides align to TRBD1. The V segment lost 6 bases and the J segment 2 bases; nucleotides outside the gene matches: 5. The CDR3 runs to 14 residues. Germline V lookup: CDR1 LNHNV, CDR2 YYDKDF (reference sequence). As DNA, the CDR3 is TGTGCCACCAGAGACAGGGGGTCCACCTACGAGCAGTACTTC. It translates to CATRDRGSTYEQYF.

This clone was detected only once. The chain combines TRBV7-2 with TRBJ1-1; TRBD1 might be the D (5 bases). The germline V and J ends were trimmed by 4 bases and 3 bases, with 12 bases remaining between them. CDR3 size: 14 residues. Looked up from germline, CDR1 is SGHTA and CDR2 is FQGNSA. CDR3 loop: CASSSTRDDTEAFF. In DNA form, the CDR3 reads TGTGCCAGCAGCTCTACCCGGGACGACACTGAAGCTTTCTTT. The whole variable domain, remainder taken from reference TRBV7-2 and TRBJ1-1, is GAGVSQSPSNKVTEKGKDVELRCDPISGHTALYWYRQSLGQGLEFLIYFQGNSAPDKSGLPSDRFSAERTGGSVSTLTIQRTQQEDSAVYLCASSSTRDDTEAFFGQGTRLTVV.

The chain recombines TRBV10-3 with TRBJ2-1; 8 nucleotides align to TRBD2. CDR1 is ENHRY, CDR2 SYGVKD, per germline. CDR3 length: 15 residues. V lost 5 bases to trimming and J lost 3 bases; unmatched junction nucleotides: 6. CDR3 DNA: TGTGCCATCAGTTCAATGGCGGGAGGCTACAATGAGCAGTTCTTC. Amino acids: CAISSMAGGYNEQFF.

The chain recombines TRBV7-7 with TRBJ2-7; D unclear. The ends were cut back, 2 bases at V and 7 bases at J, with 12 bases in the middle. CDR1 is SSHAT and CDR2 is FNYEAQ in the germline V gene (reference sequence). CDR3 length equals 13 residues. The CDR3 DNA reads TGTGCCAGCAGCTTATCCGTGGTCCGGGAGCAGTACTTC. Protein: CASSLSVVREQYF.

The chain joins TRBV27 to TRBJ2-1; D is undetermined. V gave up 0 bases and J gave up 0 bases, with 9 bases separating them. The CDR3 is made up of 16 amino acids. Germline values: CDR1 MNHEY, CDR2 SMNVEV (reference sequence). CDR3 in DNA: TGTGCCAGCAGTTTATCGATCCCTAACTCCTACAATGAGCAGTTCTTC. It codes for CASSLSIPNSYNEQFF.

The CDR3 bases are TGTGCCGGGTACCCCTGGGCTAGCGGGGTTGAAGATACGCAGTATTTT. This codes for CAGYPWASGVEDTQYF. The chain uses TRBV7-9 and TRBJ2-3; 9 bases agree with TRBD2. The CDR3 is made up of 16 amino acids. Germline V gene lookup returns CDR1 SEHNR and CDR2 FQNEAQ (reference sequence). With 11 bases clipped from V and 5 bases from J, the junction kept 17 bases outside the gene matches.